This is a list of T cell receptor beta chains from one sample in a study of CD8+ T cells in alopecia areata. Sequencing used immunoSEQ multiplex PCR; TCRdb keeps in-frame clones, though not all of them. Of under 250,000 clones in the sample, around 57% were seen once. Sequenced here: CD4+ T cells sorted from blood, sampled at week 4, from a patient treated with tofacitinib. The receptors were sampled from a human donor with alopecia areata. Each CDR3 is given with its conserved first and last residue. A D gene is named only where the DNA matches it firmly. Clone sizes are given selectively: once, few, many, or a class where the clone is expanded.

j_gene: TRBJ2-2
v_gene: TRBV29-1
abundance: NA
len: 14
d_gene: TRBD1
CDR3aa: CSVRTGANTGELFF
CDR3nt: TGCAGCGTAAGGACAGGCGCGAACACCGGGGAGCTGTTTTTT

j_gene: TRBJ2-5
v_gene: TRBV4-3
abundance: many
len: 15
d_gene: NA
CDR3aa: CASSQAVAGRETQYF
CDR3nt: TGCGCCAGCAGCCAAGCCGTTGCGGGGAGAGAGACCCAGTACTTC

j_gene: TRBJ2-7
v_gene: TRBV18
abundance: once
len: 12
d_gene: NA
CDR3aa: CASSPSSSEQYF
CDR3nt: TGTGCCAGCTCACCTTCTAGTTCCGAGCAGTACTTC

j_gene: TRBJ2-1
v_gene: TRBV5-1
abundance: NA
len: 12
d_gene: NA
CDR3aa: CASSPARNEQFF
CDR3nt: TGCGCCAGCAGCCCAGCGCGCAATGAGCAGTTCTTC

j_gene: TRBJ2-3
v_gene: TRBV10-3
abundance: NA
len: 12
d_gene: NA
CDR3aa: CAISESSDTQYF
CDR3nt: TGTGCCATCAGTGAGTCTTCAGATACGCAGTATTTT

j_gene: TRBJ2-1
v_gene: TRBV20-1
abundance: NA
len: 11
d_gene: NA
CDR3aa: CSARRGDEQFF
CDR3nt: TGCAGTGCTAGACGAGGGGATGAGCAGTTCTTC

j_gene: TRBJ2-3
v_gene: TRBV9
abundance: once
len: 15
d_gene: NA
CDR3aa: CASSGRTAPPDTQYF
CDR3nt: TGTGCCAGCAGCGGGAGGACAGCGCCCCCAGATACGCAGTATTTT

j_gene: TRBJ2-5
v_gene: TRBV11-2
abundance: NA
len: 16
d_gene: TRBD2
CDR3aa: CASSRGVAGFGETQYF
CDR3nt: TGTGCCAGCAGCCGCGGAGTAGCGGGGTTTGGGGAGACCCAGTACTTC

j_gene: TRBJ2-1
v_gene: TRBV5-1
abundance: once
len: 14
d_gene: NA
CDR3aa: CASSLGQVYNEQFF
CDR3nt: TGCGCCAGCAGCTTGGGACAGGTATACAATGAGCAGTTCTTC

j_gene: TRBJ1-1
v_gene: TRBV6-6
abundance: few
len: 13
d_gene: NA
CDR3aa: CASGLARGTEAFF
CDR3nt: TGTGCCAGCGGCCTCGCCAGGGGAACTGAAGCTTTCTTT

j_gene: TRBJ2-4
v_gene: TRBV13
abundance: NA
len: 13
d_gene: NA
CDR3aa: CASSTDRRDIQYF
CDR3nt: TGTGCCAGCAGCACGGACAGGAGGGACATTCAGTACTTC